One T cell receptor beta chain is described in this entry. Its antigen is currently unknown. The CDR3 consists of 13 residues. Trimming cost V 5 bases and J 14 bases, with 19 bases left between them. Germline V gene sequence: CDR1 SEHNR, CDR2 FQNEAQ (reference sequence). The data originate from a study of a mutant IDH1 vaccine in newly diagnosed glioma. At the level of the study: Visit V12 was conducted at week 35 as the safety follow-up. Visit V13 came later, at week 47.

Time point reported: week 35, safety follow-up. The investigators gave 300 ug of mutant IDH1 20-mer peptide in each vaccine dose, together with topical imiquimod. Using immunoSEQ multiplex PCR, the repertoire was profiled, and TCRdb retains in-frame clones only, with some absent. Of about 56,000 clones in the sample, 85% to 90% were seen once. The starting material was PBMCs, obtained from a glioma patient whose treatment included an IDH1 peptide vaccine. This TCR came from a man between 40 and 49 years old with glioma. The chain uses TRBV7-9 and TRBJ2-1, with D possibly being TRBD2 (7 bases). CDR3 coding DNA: TGTGCCAGCAGCGCCGGTGTAGGGGGAGGGGAGTTCTTC. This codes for CASSAGVGGGEFF.